A selection of T cell receptor beta chains follows, all from one sample in a study of blood T cells in healthy people across ages. TCRdb re-called the 5' RACE reads through MiXCR, storing one row per CDR3 protein. The sample includes around 1.5 million distinct CDR3 sequences, approximately 32% seen only once; the top ten take approximately 11%. Sequencing was carried out using blood. All receptors derive from a young woman in good health. CDR3s include the opening cysteine and the closing phenylalanine or tryptophan. The D gene is left open where the match is weak. Size tells how often a clone was seen (once, few, many) or the class of an expanded clone, and some rows leave it out.

. . TRBJ2-3 TRBV10-3 CAMSVGRGGTDTQYF TGTGCCATGAGTGTCGGGAGAGGGGGCACAGATACGCAGTATTTT
TRBD2 . TRBJ2-4 TRBV28 CASSLSREGPVGHIQYF TGTGCCAGCAGTTTATCGCGGGAGGGCCCGGTCGGCCACATTCAGTACTTC
. . TRBJ1-2 TRBV13 CASSSRQQSIINYGYTF TGTGCCAGCAGTTCAAGACAGCAATCAATAATTAACTATGGCTACACCTTC
. . TRBJ2-5 TRBV5-1 CASSLEELGSMETQYF TGCGCCAGCAGCTTGGAGGAGTTGGGGAGTATGGAGACCCAGTACTTC
TRBD1 . TRBJ1-1 TRBV2 CASVYRGTEAFF TGTGCCAGCGTCTACAGGGGCACTGAAGCTTTCTTT
TRBD1 . TRBJ1-2 TRBV13 CASSSELTTGETPYGYTF TGTGCCAGCAGCTCCGAGCTCACGACAGGGGAAACCCCCTATGGCTACACCTTC
. few TRBJ2-7 TRBV27 CASSLYPKAGSYEQYF TGTGCCAGCAGTCTATACCCCAAAGCGGGCTCCTACGAGCAGTACTTC
TRBD2 . TRBJ2-6 TRBV20-1 CSARGGGFGRGYSGANVLTF TGCAGTGCTAGAGGGGGAGGGTTCGGACGGGGCTACTCTGGGGCCAACGTCCTGACTTTC
TRBD1 . TRBJ1-2 TRBV29-1 CSVDRESNYGYTF TGCAGCGTAGACAGGGAATCTAACTATGGCTACACCTTC
. . TRBJ1-6 TRBV5-1 CASSLDLAAYSPLHF TGCGCCAGCAGCTTGGATTTAGCGGCGTATTCACCCCTCCACTTT
. . TRBJ2-7 TRBV7-8 CASSHSREGWIYEQYF TGTGCCAGCAGCCATTCGCGAGAGGGCTGGATCTACGAGCAGTACTTC
TRBD1 many TRBJ2-5 TRBV10-3 CATVPGQGFGETQYF TGTGCCACCGTCCCGGGACAGGGTTTTGGAGAGACCCAGTACTTC
TRBD1 . TRBJ2-1 TRBV20-1 CSATRQGAYNEQFF TGCAGTGCTACCCGACAGGGGGCCTACAATGAGCAGTTCTTC
TRBD2 . TRBJ2-7 TRBV20-1 CSARDRTSGSRGEQYF TGCAGTGCTAGAGACAGGACTAGCGGTTCCAGGGGTGAGCAGTACTTC
. . TRBJ1-1 TRBV20-1 CSARAGLGTEAFF TGCAGTGCTAGAGCAGGGTTGGGCACTGAAGCTTTCTTT
. . TRBJ2-5 TRBV20-1 CSVPGETQYF TGCAGTGTTCCCGGGGAGACCCAGTACTTC
. few TRBJ1-4 TRBV4-1 CASSQDPSLSNEKLFF TGCGCCAGCAGCCAAGATCCGAGCCTCTCTAATGAAAAACTGTTTTTT
. few TRBJ2-5 TRBV18 CASSPRFGQETQYF TGTGCCAGCTCACCACGGTTCGGACAAGAGACCCAGTACTTC
TRBD2 . TRBJ2-7 TRBV9 CASSPSARAGGPNEQYF TGTGCCAGCAGCCCCTCCGCCAGAGCGGGAGGGCCCAACGAGCAGTACTTC
. once TRBJ1-1 TRBV27 CASWSGNTEAFF TGTGCCAGCTGGTCCGGGAACACTGAAGCTTTCTTT
. few TRBJ1-6 TRBV4-1 CASSRSTESSYNSPLHF TGCGCCAGCAGCCGATCGACGGAGAGCTCCTATAATTCACCCCTCCACTTT
TRBD2 few TRBJ2-7 TRBV19 CASTTGGANEQYF TGTGCCAGTACCACCGGGGGGGCCAACGAGCAGTACTTC
TRBD1 . TRBJ2-5 TRBV11-1 CASARGRGETQYF TGTGCCAGCGCGAGGGGGCGAGGGGAGACCCAGTACTTC
. few TRBJ1-2 TRBV7-9 CASSLDFWDEDYGYTF TGTGCCAGCAGCTTAGACTTCTGGGACGAGGACTATGGCTACACCTTC
TRBD1 many TRBJ1-2 TRBV6-1 CASSLLQGNDGYTF TGTGCCAGCTCCCTTTTACAGGGGAACGATGGCTACACCTTC
TRBD1 . TRBJ1-1 TRBV20-1 CSARDLGQGGTEAFF TGCAGTGCTAGAGATCTCGGACAGGGGGGGACTGAAGCTTTCTTT
. . TRBJ2-5 TRBV3-1 CASSQDLAQETQYF TGTGCCAGCAGCCAAGATCTTGCACAAGAGACCCAGTACTTC
TRBD2 few TRBJ2-5 TRBV20-1 CSARDRLAGGLGETQYF TGCAGTGCTAGAGATCGCCTAGCGGGGGGATTGGGAGAGACCCAGTACTTC
TRBD1 few TRBJ1-1 TRBV15 CATCQQGQSPEAFF TGTGCCACTTGTCAACAGGGGCAGAGCCCTGAAGCTTTCTTT
. . TRBJ1-4 TRBV10-1 CASSEPSDVATSEKLFF TGCGCCAGCAGTGAACCCTCGGATGTTGCAACTAGTGAAAAACTGTTTTTT
TRBD2 . TRBJ2-7 TRBV5-1 CASSPGLAGGGSYEQYF TGCGCCAGCAGCCCGGGACTAGCGGGAGGCGGATCCTACGAGCAGTACTTC
. . TRBJ2-3 TRBV30 CAWSGGGSDTQYF TGTGCCTGGAGTGGCGGGGGCTCAGATACGCAGTATTTT
. . TRBJ2-1 TRBV20-1 CSASTQGAGSYNEQFF TGCAGTGCTTCTACCCAGGGTGCCGGCTCCTACAATGAGCAGTTCTTC
. many TRBJ2-5 TRBV12-3/TRBV12-4 CASSQLEETQYF TGTGCCAGCAGTCAGCTTGAAGAGACCCAGTACTTC
TRBD2 . TRBJ2-3 TRBV28 CASSLQRGALDTQYF TGTGCCAGCAGTCTCCAGCGGGGGGCCCTAGATACGCAGTATTTT
. many TRBJ2-1 TRBV20-1 CSAREEWEQFF TGCAGTGCTAGAGAGGAATGGGAGCAGTTCTTC
TRBD2 . TRBJ2-1 TRBV27 CASRRLLAGGGREQFF TGTGCCAGCCGACGCTTGCTAGCGGGAGGGGGTAGGGAGCAGTTCTTC
. . TRBJ1-3 TRBV21-1 CASSKANTIYF TGTGCCAGCAGCAAGGCGAACACCATATATTTT
TRBD2 few TRBJ2-3 TRBV5-1 CASSPTSGGTSDTQYF TGCGCCAGCAGCCCCACTAGCGGGGGGACCTCAGATACGCAGTATTTT
. . TRBJ2-5 TRBV27 CASSPGGGALGTETQYF TGTGCCAGCAGCCCCGGCGGTGGGGCCCTTGGGACGGAGACCCAGTACTTC
. . TRBJ1-2 TRBV15 CATRDHYGYTF TGTGCCACGAGGGATCACTATGGCTACACCTTC
. many TRBJ2-3 TRBV24-1 CATSDSLAPASTDTQYF TGTGCCACCAGTGATTCACTGGCCCCGGCTAGCACAGATACGCAGTATTTT
. . TRBJ2-3 TRBV7-6 CASSPNFGAGSDTQYF TGTGCCAGCAGCCCCAACTTCGGGGCGGGGTCAGATACGCAGTATTTT
. few TRBJ2-7 TRBV27 CASSLNGGALSYEQYF TGTGCCAGCAGTCTCAACGGGGGCGCCCTCTCCTACGAGCAGTACTTC
. . TRBJ2-1 TRBV9 CASSINQGDEQFF TGTGCCAGCAGCATAAATCAGGGCGACGAGCAGTTCTTC
TRBD2 many TRBJ2-7 TRBV7-2 CASSLRLSGGYEQYF TGTGCCAGCAGCTTAAGACTAAGCGGGGGATACGAGCAGTACTTC
. few TRBJ1-4 TRBV7-3 CASSLIRQVRSNEKLFF TGTGCCAGCAGCTTAATACGGCAGGTCCGCTCTAATGAAAAACTGTTTTTT
TRBD2 . TRBJ2-2 TRBV9 CASSVEREPNTGELFF TGTGCCAGCAGCGTGGAGCGGGAGCCCAACACCGGGGAGCTGTTTTTT
TRBD1 few TRBJ2-5 TRBV12-3/TRBV12-4 CASSTDRGQRETQYF TGTGCCAGCAGTACGGACAGGGGGCAAAGGGAGACCCAGTACTTC
. few TRBJ2-1 TRBV20-1 CSAGEPSAPYNEQFF TGCAGTGCTGGGGAACCTAGCGCACCTTACAATGAGCAGTTCTTC
TRBD2 . TRBJ2-7 TRBV20-1 CSAPPPSGSDKSREQYF TGCAGTGCTCCACCACCTAGCGGGAGTGATAAATCGCGGGAGCAGTACTTC
TRBD2 . TRBJ2-1 TRBV9 CASSASGRSGNEQFF TGTGCCAGCAGCGCTAGCGGGAGGAGTGGCAATGAGCAGTTCTTC
. . TRBJ2-5 TRBV30 CAWSVNWVVETQYF TGTGCCTGGAGTGTAAATTGGGTGGTAGAGACCCAGTACTTC
TRBD1 . TRBJ2-5 TRBV5-1 CASSVLGSGGGETQYF TGCGCCAGCAGCGTCCTCGGGTCAGGGGGCGGAGAGACCCAGTACTTC
. few TRBJ2-7 TRBV27 CASRPGRRGYEQYF TGTGCCAGCAGACCAGGACGGAGGGGGTACGAGCAGTACTTC
TRBD1 many TRBJ2-7 TRBV29-1 CSVVPILQGQGPYEQYF TGCAGCGTTGTTCCAATCCTACAGGGGCAAGGTCCCTACGAGCAGTACTTC
TRBD2 . TRBJ2-1 TRBV5-1 CASSLGGLAGGPNEQFF TGCGCCAGCAGCTTGGGGGGACTAGCGGGAGGGCCCAATGAGCAGTTCTTC
. few TRBJ1-2 TRBV20-1 CSARGSTVGGGYTF TGCAGTGCTAGAGGGTCGACAGTGGGGGGTGGCTACACCTTC